The present T cell receptor beta chain was sequenced within a study of blood T cell repertoires in COVID-19. Study background: Two consecutive negative NP/OP PCR tests, clearance, or resolved symptoms defined Cohort 3 recovery.

Participants' reported clinical history set cohort assignment. The method was immunoSEQ multiplex PCR; TCRdb's version includes in-frame clones alone and lacks a portion of them. The sample has some 300,000 clones, 70% to 90% seen once. The CDR3 contains 12 residues. The V end lost 6 bases, the J end lost 7 bases, and 12 bases lay between the germline ends. CDR1 and CDR2 (germline): MDHEN, SYDVKM. Sample: PBMCs or T cells enriched from blood (not recorded which). The chain carries TRBV28 and TRBJ1-1; tentative D call: TRBD1 (6 bases). The receptor was isolated from an older woman in a cohort exposed to, infected with or recovered from COVID-19 (not recorded which). CDR3 loop: CASRLDSLEAFF. CDR3 DNA sequence: TGTGCCAGCAGACTGGACAGCCTTGAAGCTTTCTTT.